The clone carrying this TCR beta chain was found once. Sequencing was performed with immunoSEQ multiplex PCR; in TCRdb, only in-frame clones are kept and a portion is missing. The data show about 180,000 clones, around 90% seen once. These data originate in a study of T cell responses to AZD1222 COVID-19 vaccine. Here the sequenced sample was peripheral blood, taken on day 0 of AZD1222 vaccination. This receptor was identified in an adult in good health.

The DNA of the CDR3 is TGTGCCAGCAGTTTAACTAGCGGGGGGGCCTTGGGCACAGATACGCAGTATTTT. It specifies CASSLTSGGALGTDTQYF. The chain is built from TRBV28 and TRBJ2-3, with 13 bases lining up with TRBD2. The CDR3 loop spans 18 amino acids. Germline-derived CDR1 and CDR2 are MDHEN and SYDVKM. Trimming took 2 bases from V and 1 from J; bases not matched to a gene: 6.